This T cell receptor (beta chain) was sequenced during a study of blood T cell repertoires in COVID-19. Clones were sequenced by immunoSEQ multiplex PCR, and TCRdb holds only the in-frame ones, with some missing. The data contain 75,000 to 80,000 clones, about nine tenths of them seen just once; the ten biggest clones take up approximately 9.1%. This CDR3 has 16 residues. The germline CDR1 and CDR2 sequences are SGHTA and FQGNSA. Germline trimming cut 5 bases from V and 1 base from J; bases unmatched to any gene: 4. The gene calls are TRBV7-2 and TRBJ2-3, with 12 bases identical to TRBD2. The source is a human donor in a cohort sampled during active COVID-19. Source material: peripheral blood. CDR3 nucleotide sequence: TGTGCCAGCAGCGGCCTAGCGGGAGGGGGCACAGATACGCAGTATTTT. The encoded protein is CASSGLAGGGTDTQYF.